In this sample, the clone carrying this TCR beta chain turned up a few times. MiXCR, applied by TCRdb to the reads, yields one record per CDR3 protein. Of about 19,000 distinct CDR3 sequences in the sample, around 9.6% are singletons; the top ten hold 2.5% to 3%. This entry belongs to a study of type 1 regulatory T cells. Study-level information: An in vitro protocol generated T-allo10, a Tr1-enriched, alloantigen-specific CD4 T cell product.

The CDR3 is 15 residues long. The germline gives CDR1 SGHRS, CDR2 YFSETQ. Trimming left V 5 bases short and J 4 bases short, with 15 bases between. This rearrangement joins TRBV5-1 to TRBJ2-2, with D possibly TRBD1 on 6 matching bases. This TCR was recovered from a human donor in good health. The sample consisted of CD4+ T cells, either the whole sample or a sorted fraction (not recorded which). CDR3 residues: CASSPTTGSTGELFF. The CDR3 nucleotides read TGCGCCAGCAGTCCCACGACAGGCAGCACCGGGGAGCTGTTTTTT.